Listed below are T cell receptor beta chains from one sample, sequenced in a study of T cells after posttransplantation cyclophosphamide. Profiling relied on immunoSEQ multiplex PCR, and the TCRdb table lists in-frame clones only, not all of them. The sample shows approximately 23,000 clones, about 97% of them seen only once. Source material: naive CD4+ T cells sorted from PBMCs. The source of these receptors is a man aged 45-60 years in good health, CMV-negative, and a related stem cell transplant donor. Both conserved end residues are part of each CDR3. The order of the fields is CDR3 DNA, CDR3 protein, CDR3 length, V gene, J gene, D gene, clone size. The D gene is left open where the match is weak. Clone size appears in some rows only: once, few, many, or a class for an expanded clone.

TGTGCCAGCAGCTTACAAGTTGGCCGGGAGCTGTTTTTT	CASSLQVGRELFF	13	TRBV9	TRBJ2-2	.	.
TGTGCCAGCAGCTTGGCAGGTTCTAGCACAGATACGCAGTATTTT	CASSLAGSSTDTQYF	15	TRBV5-4	TRBJ2-3	.	.
TGTGCCACCAGCAGGAGTCGGGATACGCAGTATTTT	CATSRSRDTQYF	12	TRBV15	TRBJ2-3	.	.
TGTGCCAGCTCACCATCCCGGGTGGGGGCTGGTGAAGCTTTCTTT	CASSPSRVGAGEAFF	15	TRBV18	TRBJ1-1	.	.
TGTGCCAGTAGTATTTTCGGGAACACTGAAGCTTTCTTT	CASSIFGNTEAFF	13	TRBV19	TRBJ1-1	.	.
TGCGCCAGCAGCCTAGACAGGGGGAGCAATCAGCCCCAGCATTTT	CASSLDRGSNQPQHF	15	TRBV5-1	TRBJ1-5	TRBD1	once
TGTGCCAGCAGTGGTTCGGGGTCACGTAATTCACCCCTCCACTTT	CASSGSGSRNSPLHF	15	TRBV6-5	TRBJ1-6	.	.
TGTGCCAGCAGCTCAAACTACGAGCAGTACTTC	CASSSNYEQYF	11	TRBV5-4	TRBJ2-7	.	.
TGCGCCAGCAGCTCTATACCCCAAGGAGGGGCTAACTATGGCTACACCTTC	CASSSIPQGGANYGYTF	17	TRBV5-1	TRBJ1-2	.	.
TGTGCCAGCAGCTACCGACTAGCGGGAGGGTCGATCAATGAGCAGTTCTTC	CASSYRLAGGSINEQFF	17	TRBV11-2	TRBJ2-1	TRBD2	.
TGTGCCAGCAGCTTTGACAGGGTGGCCTACGAGCAGTACTTC	CASSFDRVAYEQYF	14	TRBV5-6	TRBJ2-7	TRBD1	few
TGTGCCAGCCAGGACAGCATAGCCAAAAACATTCAGTACTTC	CASQDSIAKNIQYF	14	TRBV19	TRBJ2-4	.	.
TGTGCCAGCAGCTTAGGGACTAGCGGACACACAGATACGCAGTATTTT	CASSLGTSGHTDTQYF	16	TRBV11-2	TRBJ2-3	TRBD2	.
TGTGCCAGCAGAAAGCAGGGTCAGGGGGAGCAGTACTTC	CASRKQGQGEQYF	13	TRBV25-1	TRBJ2-7	.	.
TGTGCCAGCAGCTTATCGACTAGCTCCTACAATGAGCAGTTCTTC	CASSLSTSSYNEQFF	15	TRBV11-2	TRBJ2-1	.	.
TGCAGCGCAACCGGACAGGGTGGTGGCGAGCAGTACTTC	CSATGQGGGEQYF	13	TRBV29-1	TRBJ2-7	TRBD1	.
TGTGCCAGCAGCCCGAACGTGACAGGGGTCTACAATGAGCAGTTCTTC	CASSPNVTGVYNEQFF	16	TRBV7-9	TRBJ2-1	TRBD1	.
TGTGCCAGCAGCGTCGAACAGGGGCTGGGGTTCTTC	CASSVEQGLGFF	12	TRBV7-9	TRBJ2-1	TRBD1	.
TGCGCCAGCAGCTTGGGTAATAGCGGGAGCTCCTACAATGAGCAGTTCTTC	CASSLGNSGSSYNEQFF	17	TRBV5-1	TRBJ2-1	TRBD2	.
TGTGCCAGCAGAGGGACAGGGGGCCGGCAAGAGACCCAGTACTTC	CASRGTGGRQETQYF	15	TRBV2	TRBJ2-5	TRBD1	.
TGTGCCACCGGGCGGGGAGCGATCGACGAGCAGTACTTC	CATGRGAIDEQYF	13	TRBV27	TRBJ2-7	.	once
TGTGCCAGCAGCTTTTATGGAAACACCATATATTTT	CASSFYGNTIYF	12	TRBV5-6	TRBJ1-3	.	.
TGTGCCAGCAGCTTAGTGGGGGGTCTCTGGACCCAGTACTTC	CASSLVGGLWTQYF	14	TRBV7-8	TRBJ2-5	.	.
TGTGCCAGCAGCGCAAGGACAGACGATAATTCACCCCTCCACTTT	CASSARTDDNSPLHF	15	TRBV9	TRBJ1-6	.	.
TGTGCCAGCAGCGCGGGGACAGGACAGGGGGAAGAGCAGTACTTC	CASSAGTGQGEEQYF	15	TRBV5-4	TRBJ2-7	TRBD1	.
TGTGCCAGCAGTTACCCCCAGGGAGGGGCGGATGCTTTCTTT	CASSYPQGGADAFF	14	TRBV6-6	TRBJ1-1	.	.
TGTGCCAGCAGCTTATCCCTAACAGATACGCAGTATTTT	CASSLSLTDTQYF	13	TRBV7-8	TRBJ2-3	.	.
TGTGCCAGCAGCTCTACTAGCGTGGGCCGCGAGACCCAGTACTTC	CASSSTSVGRETQYF	15	TRBV7-2	TRBJ2-5	TRBD2	once
TGTGCCAGCAGCGTAGGGGGAGAAGGAGGAAACACCATATATTTT	CASSVGGEGGNTIYF	15	TRBV9	TRBJ1-3	.	.
TGTGCCAGCAGCCAAGTGACAGGGGGGATCGAGACCCAGTACTTC	CASSQVTGGIETQYF	15	TRBV4-2	TRBJ2-5	TRBD1	.
TGCGCCAGCAGCTGGACAGGGAGGAATGAGCAGTTCTTC	CASSWTGRNEQFF	13	TRBV10-2	TRBJ2-1	TRBD1	.
TGTGCCAGTAAAGGATACAACTATTATAGCAATCAGCCCCAGCATTTT	CASKGYNYYSNQPQHF	16	TRBV19	TRBJ1-5	.	.
TGTGCCAGCACTCTTGACAGGGGGAATTACTACGAGCAGTACTTC	CASTLDRGNYYEQYF	15	TRBV6-5	TRBJ2-7	TRBD1	.
TGCGCCAGCAGCGTTCCGGGACAGGGCACAGATACGCAGTATTTT	CASSVPGQGTDTQYF	15	TRBV5-1	TRBJ2-3	TRBD1	.
TGCGCCAGCAGCCAAGGATACGGGACTAGCGGCACAGATACGCAGTATTTT	CASSQGYGTSGTDTQYF	17	TRBV4-1	TRBJ2-3	TRBD2	.
TGCGCCAGCAGCCGAGGGACTAGCGGGGGGGCTGCAGATACGCAGTATTTT	CASSRGTSGGAADTQYF	17	TRBV4-3	TRBJ2-3	TRBD2	.
TGTGCCAGCAACCCTCGAACGGCAGCGAAAAACGAGCAGTACTTC	CASNPRTAAKNEQYF	15	TRBV2	TRBJ2-7	.	.
TGTGCCACCAGCAGAGAAACCCCCGGGGACGAGCAGTACTTC	CATSRETPGDEQYF	14	TRBV15	TRBJ2-7	.	.
TGCGCCAGCAGCCTAGGGACTCCGGGGACCGGGGAGCTGTTTTTT	CASSLGTPGTGELFF	15	TRBV5-1	TRBJ2-2	.	.
TGTGCCAGCAGCGTCGGGGGGACAGGGGGCTGGGCTCGAGGCTACACCTTC	CASSVGGTGGWARGYTF	17	TRBV7-9	TRBJ1-2	TRBD1	.
TGCGCCAGCAGCTTGGATGCAGGAGGTGAAAAACTGTTTTTT	CASSLDAGGEKLFF	14	TRBV5-1	TRBJ1-4	.	.
TGTGCCACTCAACCGGGGACATATAACGAGCAGTACTTC	CATQPGTYNEQYF	13	TRBV6-5	TRBJ2-7	.	.
TGTGCCAGCAGCTTCCTTCCTACGGGACAGGGCACTGAAGCTTTCTTT	CASSFLPTGQGTEAFF	16	TRBV7-2	TRBJ1-1	TRBD1	once
TGTGCCAGCTCACCACCGTACAGCCGTTTTACCTACGAGCAGTACTTC	CASSPPYSRFTYEQYF	16	TRBV18	TRBJ2-7	.	.
TGTGCCAGCAGCCCTGGACAGGGTAGGGACTATGGCTACACCTTC	CASSPGQGRDYGYTF	15	TRBV11-2	TRBJ1-2	TRBD1	.
TGTGCCAGTAGCCGCGGAACCCAGGGGAGCTCCTACAATGAGCAGTTCTTC	CASSRGTQGSSYNEQFF	17	TRBV19	TRBJ2-1	.	.
TGTGCCATCAGTGAGCGGGCAGGGGGGCCCAAAAACATTCAGTACTTC	CAISERAGGPKNIQYF	16	TRBV10-3	TRBJ2-4	.	.
TGTGCCAGCTCACCGTTTGAGACAGCAAACACCGGGGAGCTGTTTTTT	CASSPFETANTGELFF	16	TRBV18	TRBJ2-2	.	.
TGTGCCAGCAGGATCGGGGGGGCTGGCTACAATGAGCAGTTCTTC	CASRIGGAGYNEQFF	15	TRBV6-6	TRBJ2-1	TRBD2	.
TGTGCCACCAGCAGACAGGGCCAAGAGACCCAGTACTTC	CATSRQGQETQYF	13	TRBV15	TRBJ2-5	.	.
TGTGCCAGTAGGACTAGCGGGACCTCTCAAGAGACCCAGTACTTC	CASRTSGTSQETQYF	15	TRBV19	TRBJ2-5	TRBD2	once
TGTGCCAGCAGCCGAGGGGGGGTTACTAGCGGGAGCTGGGTCCCGCAGTACTTC	CASSRGGVTSGSWVPQYF	18	TRBV7-6	TRBJ2-7	TRBD2	.
TGTGCCTGGAGTGTACAGGGCAATGAGCAGTTCTTC	CAWSVQGNEQFF	12	TRBV30	TRBJ2-1	.	.
TGTGCCAGCAGCCCCGGGACTAGCGGCGGTGAGCAGTTCTTC	CASSPGTSGGEQFF	14	TRBV11-2	TRBJ2-1	TRBD2	.
TGTGCCAGTAGGACAGGGGGGGACACCGGGGAGCTGTTTTTT	CASRTGGDTGELFF	14	TRBV19	TRBJ2-2	TRBD1	.
TGTGCCAGCAGCGTGAGGGGGGATACGCAGTATTTT	CASSVRGDTQYF	12	TRBV9	TRBJ2-3	.	.
TGTGCCAGCAGCTTGGTTCTTGGAGCGGGAAAGGAGCAGTTCTTC	CASSLVLGAGKEQFF	15	TRBV5-8	TRBJ2-1	TRBD2	.
TGTGCCAGCAGCCCGCAGCTAGGATGGACAGATACGCAGTATTTT	CASSPQLGWTDTQYF	15	TRBV7-2	TRBJ2-3	.	.
TGTGCCAGTACCTCTCCGGGACAGGGGGCTTATGGCTACACCTTC	CASTSPGQGAYGYTF	15	TRBV19	TRBJ1-2	TRBD1	.
TGTGCCAGTAGTATCCCGGCTAGCGGGGCTGAATACGCGCAGTATTTT	CASSIPASGAEYAQYF	16	TRBV19	TRBJ2-3	TRBD2	.